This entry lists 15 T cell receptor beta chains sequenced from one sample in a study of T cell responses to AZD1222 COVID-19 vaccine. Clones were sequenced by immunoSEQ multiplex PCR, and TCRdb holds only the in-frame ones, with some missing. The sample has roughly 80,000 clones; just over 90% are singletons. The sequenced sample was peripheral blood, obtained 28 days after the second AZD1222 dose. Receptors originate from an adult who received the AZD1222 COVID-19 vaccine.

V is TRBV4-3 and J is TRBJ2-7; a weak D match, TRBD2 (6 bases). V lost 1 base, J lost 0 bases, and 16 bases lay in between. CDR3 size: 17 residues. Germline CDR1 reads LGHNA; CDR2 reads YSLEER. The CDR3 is CASSQVAEGPSSYEQYF. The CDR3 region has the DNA TGCGCCAGCAGCCAAGTCGCGGAGGGGCCGAGCTCCTACGAGCAGTACTTC.

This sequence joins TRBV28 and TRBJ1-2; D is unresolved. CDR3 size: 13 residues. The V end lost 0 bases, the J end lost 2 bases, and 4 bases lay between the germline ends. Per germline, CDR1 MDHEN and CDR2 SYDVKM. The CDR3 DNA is TGTGCCAGCAGTTTATGGGGGAACTATGGCTACACCTTC. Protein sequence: CASSLWGNYGYTF.

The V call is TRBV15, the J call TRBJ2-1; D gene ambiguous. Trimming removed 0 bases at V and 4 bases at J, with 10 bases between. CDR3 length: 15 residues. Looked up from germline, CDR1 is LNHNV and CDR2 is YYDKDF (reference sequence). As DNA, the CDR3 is TGTGCCACCAGCAGAGAAGGGCAGCCGTACAATGAGCAGTTCTTC. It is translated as CATSREGQPYNEQFF.

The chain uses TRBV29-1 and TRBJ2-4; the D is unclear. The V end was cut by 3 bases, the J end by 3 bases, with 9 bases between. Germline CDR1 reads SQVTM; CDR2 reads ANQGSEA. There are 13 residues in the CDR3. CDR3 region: CSVDLPGKNIQYF. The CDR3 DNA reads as TGCAGCGTTGATCTTCCGGGCAAAAACATTCAGTACTTC.

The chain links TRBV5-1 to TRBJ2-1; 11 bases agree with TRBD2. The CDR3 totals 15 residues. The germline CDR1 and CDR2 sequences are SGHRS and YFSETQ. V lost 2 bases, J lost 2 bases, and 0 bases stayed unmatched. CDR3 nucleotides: TGCGCCAGCAGCTTACTAGCGGGGGCCTACAATGAGCAGTTCTTC. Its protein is CASSLLAGAYNEQFF.

For the CDR3, the DNA is TGCGCCAGCAGCCAAGATCCAGTTTATGGCTACACCTTC. As protein: CASSQDPVYGYTF. This chain joins TRBV4-3 and TRBJ1-2, with D uncertain. Trimming took off 0 bases at V and 5 bases at J, with 7 bases between the two ends. Per germline, CDR1 LGHNA and CDR2 YSLEER. This CDR3 has 13 residues.

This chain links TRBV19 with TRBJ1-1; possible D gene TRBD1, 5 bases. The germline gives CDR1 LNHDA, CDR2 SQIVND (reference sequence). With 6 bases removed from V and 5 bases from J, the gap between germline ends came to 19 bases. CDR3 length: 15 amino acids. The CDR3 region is CASRPIRDGWTEAFF. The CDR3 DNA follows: TGTGCCAGTAGACCGATCCGGGACGGCTGGACTGAAGCTTTCTTT.

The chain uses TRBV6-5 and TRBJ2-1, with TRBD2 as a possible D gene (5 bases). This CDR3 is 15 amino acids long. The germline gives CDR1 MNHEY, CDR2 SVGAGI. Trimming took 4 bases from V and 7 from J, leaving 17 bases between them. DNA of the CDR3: TGTGCCAGCAGTTGGACCCGCGCCAGAGGGAATGAGCAGTTCTTC. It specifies CASSWTRARGNEQFF.

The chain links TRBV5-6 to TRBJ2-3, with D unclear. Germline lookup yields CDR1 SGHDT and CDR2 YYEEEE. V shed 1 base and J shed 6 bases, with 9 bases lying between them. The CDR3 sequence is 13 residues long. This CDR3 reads CASSLRGVDTQYF. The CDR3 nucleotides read TGTGCCAGCAGCTTGCGCGGAGTCGATACGCAGTATTTT.

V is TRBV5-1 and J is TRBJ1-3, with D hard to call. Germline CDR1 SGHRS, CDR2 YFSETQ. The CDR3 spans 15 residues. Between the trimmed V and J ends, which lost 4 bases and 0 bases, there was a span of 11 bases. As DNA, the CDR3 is TGCGCCAGCAGCGTCGGGTCCAGCTCTGGAAACACCATATATTTT. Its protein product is CASSVGSSSGNTIYF.

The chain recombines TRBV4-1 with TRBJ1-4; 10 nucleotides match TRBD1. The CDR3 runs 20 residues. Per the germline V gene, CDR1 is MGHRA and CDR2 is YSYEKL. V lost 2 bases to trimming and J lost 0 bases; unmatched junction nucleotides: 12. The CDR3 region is CASSQHLPGTGVATNEKLFF. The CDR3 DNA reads TGCGCCAGCAGCCAACATCTTCCCGGGACAGGGGTAGCAACTAATGAAAAACTGTTTTTT.

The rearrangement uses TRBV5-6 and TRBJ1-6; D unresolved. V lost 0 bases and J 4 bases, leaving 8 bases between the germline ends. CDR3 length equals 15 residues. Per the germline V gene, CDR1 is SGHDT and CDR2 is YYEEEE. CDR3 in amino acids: CASSLDGKYNSPLHF. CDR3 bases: TGTGCCAGCAGCTTGGATGGGAAATATAATTCACCCCTCCACTTT.

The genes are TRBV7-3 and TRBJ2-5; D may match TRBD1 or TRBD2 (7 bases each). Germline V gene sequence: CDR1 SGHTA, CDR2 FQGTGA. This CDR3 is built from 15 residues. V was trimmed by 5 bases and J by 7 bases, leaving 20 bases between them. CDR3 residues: CASSPTQGGLGTQYF. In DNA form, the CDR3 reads TGTGCCAGCAGCCCAACTCAGGGGGGGCTGGGGACCCAGTACTTC.

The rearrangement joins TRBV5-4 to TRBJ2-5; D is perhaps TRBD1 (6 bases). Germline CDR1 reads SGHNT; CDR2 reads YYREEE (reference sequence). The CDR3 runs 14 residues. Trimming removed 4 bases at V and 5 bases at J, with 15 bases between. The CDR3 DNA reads TGTGCCAGCAGCCAGAGGGGGTTTCGCGAGACCCAGTACTTC. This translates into CASSQRGFRETQYF.

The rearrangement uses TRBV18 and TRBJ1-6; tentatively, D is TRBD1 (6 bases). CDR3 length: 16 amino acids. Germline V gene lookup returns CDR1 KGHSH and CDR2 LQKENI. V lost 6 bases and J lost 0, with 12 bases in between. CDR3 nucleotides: TGTGCCAGCTCCCACCGGACAGACTCCTATAATTCACCCCTCCACTTT. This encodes CASSHRTDSYNSPLHF.